Below, one T cell receptor beta chain is given with its context. Execution of the assay was at deep level. Sequencing was performed with immunoSEQ multiplex PCR; in TCRdb, only in-frame clones are kept and a portion is missing. The data contain 1.5 million to 2.5 million clones, 85% to 95% of them seen just once; the ten biggest clones take up more than 0.95%. Naive CD8 cells, CD45RO-negative and positively selected for CCR7, excluded terminally differentiated effector memory CD45RA+ cells. This record comes from a study of shared clonotypes between healthy human individuals. The CDR3 sequence is 13 residues long. Unmatched junction bases numbered 3, after V lost 2 bases and J lost 6 bases. CDR1 and CDR2 (germline): SGHNT, YYREEE (reference sequence).

This chain joins TRBV5-4 and TRBJ2-7, with 9 bases fitting TRBD2. The sample was naive CD8+ T cells sorted from blood. This receptor was identified in a man younger than 30 in good health. The CDR3, as DNA: TGTGCCAGCAGCTTCCTAGCGGGAAGCGAGCAGTACTTC. It translates to CASSFLAGSEQYF.